The 10 T cell receptor beta chains below all came from one sample that was sequenced in a study of blood T cell repertoires in COVID-19. This table comes from immunoSEQ multiplex PCR, and its TCRdb copy is limited to in-frame clones, with some not included. The data hold about 180,000 clones, with around 83% observed a single time. Sequenced input: peripheral blood. The receptor source for this set is a woman in her 70s with COVID-19, enrolled during active disease.

The rearrangement uses TRBV27 and TRBJ1-1, with D unresolved. Germline lookup yields CDR1 MNHEY and CDR2 SMNVEV (reference sequence). Between the trimmed V and J ends, which lost 2 bases and 3 bases, there was a span of 10 bases. This CDR3 region has 14 residues. CDR3 sequence (DNA): TGTGCCAGCAGTTTACGGAGGCGGGACACTGAAGCTTTCTTT. It encodes CASSLRRRDTEAFF.

This chain connects TRBV9 to TRBJ2-5; D may be TRBD2 (5 bases). V was cut by 2 bases and J by 6 bases, with 11 bases left in between. There are 13 residues in the CDR3. The V gene's germline CDR1 is SGDLS and CDR2 YYNGEE. This chain's CDR3 is CASSVFGEQTQYF. Written as DNA, the CDR3 is TGTGCCAGCAGCGTTTTCGGGGAGCAGACCCAGTACTTC.

J is TRBJ2-6 and V is TRBV18; D perhaps matches TRBD2 (6 bases). CDR1 and CDR2 from the germline V gene are KGHSH and LQKENI. V dropped 5 bases and J dropped 1 base, with 6 bases sitting between them. The CDR3 is 14 amino acids. The CDR3 sequence: CASSGGSGANVLTF. DNA for the CDR3: TGTGCCAGCTCAGGGGGGTCTGGGGCCAACGTCCTGACTTTC.

This clone came up a few times. The rearrangement joins TRBV7-9 to TRBJ2-2; TRBD1 agrees at 9 bases. CDR3 length equals 15 residues. The germline V gene has CDR1 SEHNR and CDR2 FQNEAQ (reference sequence). Trimming cost V 6 bases and J 5 bases; bases outside gene matches: 7. CDR3 in amino acids: CASRSNRGRTGELFF. In nucleotides, the CDR3 is TGTGCCAGCAGATCAAACAGGGGGCGGACCGGGGAGCTGTTTTTT.

V is TRBV4-1 and J is TRBJ1-5; weak D call: TRBD1 (5 bases). Germline lookup yields CDR1 MGHRA and CDR2 YSYEKL. Trimming shortened V by 10 bases and J by 0 bases, and 7 bases separated the two germline ends. This CDR3 is built from 12 residues. In DNA, the CDR3 is TGCGCCAAGACAGTTAGCAATCAGCCCCAGCATTTT. This gives the protein CAKTVSNQPQHF.

This chain joins TRBV27 and TRBJ2-7; TRBD2 might be the D (6 bases). The ends were cut back, 6 bases at V and 6 bases at J, with 36 bases in the middle. The CDR3 length is 20 residues. Germline-derived CDR1 and CDR2 are MNHEY and SMNVEV (reference sequence). The CDR3 spells CASSARSPVGRGKIPFEQYF. The DNA for the CDR3 is TGTGCCAGCAGCGCCCGATCTCCAGTCGGGAGAGGGAAAATTCCTTTCGAGCAGTACTTC.

This clone was observed a handful of times. This chain links TRBV6-5 with TRBJ2-1; TRBD2 agrees at 10 bases. With V trimmed by 2 bases and J by 10 bases, 8 bases remained unmatched. Per the germline V gene, CDR1 is MNHEY and CDR2 is SVGAGI. This CDR3 region has 15 residues. CDR3 amino acids: CASSYTLAGDREQFF. The CDR3 DNA is TGTGCCAGCAGTTACACCCTAGCGGGAGATAGGGAGCAGTTCTTC.

This sequence joins TRBV28 and TRBJ1-2; a possible D gene is TRBD1 (6 bases). Trimming left V 6 bases short and J 8 bases short, with 19 bases between. CDR1 is MDHEN, CDR2 SYDVKM, per germline. The CDR3 sequence is 14 residues long. The CDR3 coding sequence is TGTGCCAGCAGCTTCAGGGGTAACAGTAACGGCTACACCTTC. This translates into CASSFRGNSNGYTF.

The rearrangement joins TRBV7-8 to TRBJ1-5; D is possibly TRBD1 (5 bases). The CDR3 consists of 15 residues. Trimming stripped 2 bases from V and 0 bases from J, with 8 bases between. Germline V gene sequence: CDR1 SGHVS, CDR2 FQNEAQ. The CDR3 is CASSLLTVSNQPQHF. Written as DNA, the CDR3 is TGTGCCAGCAGCTTACTGACAGTTAGCAATCAGCCCCAGCATTTT.

The chain combines TRBV5-1 with TRBJ2-1, with 8 bases lining up with TRBD2. V trimming: 4 bases; J trimming: 2 bases; junction bases outside the gene matches: 5. Germline V gives CDR1 SGHRS, CDR2 YFSETQ. The CDR3 length is 15 residues. CDR3 in amino acids: CASSPSGFAYNEQFF. The CDR3 bases are TGCGCCAGCAGCCCTAGCGGGTTCGCCTACAATGAGCAGTTCTTC.